This passage covers 3 T cell receptor beta chains from one sample sequenced in a study of blood T cell repertoires in COVID-19 (dated by TCRdb to 2020 to 2022). Libraries came from the immunoSEQ multiplex PCR assay. Here the immuneACCESS table is served through TCRdb, limited to in-frame sequences with V and J called. Missing clones are a known gap in these copies; in checked studies unresolved V genes cover under half, and the rest lacks a known reason. The sample data list about 48,000 clones, and approximately 83% of these were observed just once. The ten largest clones take up over 2.5% of the sample. The sequencing sample was made of peripheral blood. The receptors come from a woman at least 80 years old with acute or convalescent COVID-19.

The genes are TRBV6-1 and TRBJ1-5; 8 positions match TRBD1. Germline lookup yields CDR1 MNHNS and CDR2 SASEGT. This CDR3 contains 16 residues. The V and J ends lost 2 bases and 2 bases, in that order; junction bases with no gene match: 5. CDR3 region: CASSERQGLGNQPQHF. The DNA of the CDR3 is TGTGCCAGCAGTGAACGACAGGGGTTGGGCAATCAGCCCCAGCATTTT.

V gene TRBV27 combines with J gene TRBJ1-1; 7 bases agree with TRBD1. The CDR3 has 15 residues. Unmatched junction bases numbered 5, after V lost 4 bases and J lost 0 bases. The germline CDR1 and CDR2 sequences are MNHEY and SMNVEV (reference sequence). The CDR3 nucleotides read TGTGCCAGCAGTTCAGGACAGGTTTTGAACACTGAAGCTTTCTTT. It is translated as CASSSGQVLNTEAFF.

V gene TRBV27 combines with J gene TRBJ2-3; D uncertain. The V and J ends lost 5 bases and 0 bases respectively, with 3 bases between them. CDR1 is MNHEY, CDR2 SMNVEV, per germline (reference sequence). This CDR3 contains 12 residues. The CDR3 reads CASSPSTDTQYF. The CDR3 nucleotides read TGTGCCAGCAGTCCTAGCACAGATACGCAGTATTTT.